Here is one TCR beta chain with its context. Its cognate antigen is unknown. This sample was taken from a study of shared clonotypes between healthy human individuals. Study in general: Each donor contributed plates that comprised three CD4 naive, three CD4 memory, two CD8 naive and one CD8 memory. General observations from the study: Sorted-subset sequencing was shown by rarefaction to be incomplete despite large depth.

Per the authors' pipeline: ImmunoSEQ only sent back junction sequences with no quality scores, so filtering was done differently. The protocol was immunoSEQ multiplex PCR, while the TCRdb copy is restricted to in-frame clones and leaves out a portion. That table furnishes V, J and clone size, whereas the DNA furnished D and trimming. The sample includes approximately 1.5 million clones, approximately 98.5% of them seen just once. Germline assignment: CDR1 SGHNT and CDR2 YYREEE (reference sequence). The J segment lost 5 bases and the V segment lost 3 bases, leaving 7 bases of the junction unmatched. The CDR3 extends over 15 amino acids.

Material for sequencing was naive CD4+ T cells sorted from blood. Subset defined: CD45RA+ positively selected. This receptor was taken from a man aged 25-40 years in good health. J is TRBJ1-4 and V is TRBV5-4, with 7 bases that match TRBD1. The CDR3 DNA sequence: TGTGCCAGCAGCTCGCTGGGACAGACAAATGAAAAACTGTTTTTT. Its translation: CASSSLGQTNEKLFF.